Included here is one T cell receptor (beta chain) sequence, with context. This clonotype was detected ten times or more. There is no known antigen for this receptor. No clone much larger than this one lies a single base away; base qualities are absent. Germline trimming: 0 bases from V, 1 base from J; junction bases outside gene matches: 5. The CDR3 spans 16 residues, from the cysteine through the phenylalanine. The CDR3 DNA has 48 bases and is translated from base 1. As encoded in the germline V gene (reference sequence), CDR1 is DFQATT while CDR2 is SNEGSKA. The method was PCR. Instrument used: NextSeq 500. Preparation of bulk TCR libraries followed a previously described approach, with the TCR primers listed in Table S5. The Qiagen AllPrep DNA/RNA kit was used to purify total RNA. Before any analysis, reads coming from multiple sequencing runs of the same library were combined into one pool. The study's own analysis went as follows. Reads were retained only if their TCR constant sequence matched exactly, and those retained reads were trimmed to 150 nt and grouped according to their 12-nt molecular barcodes. Reads within each barcode group were sub-clustered using a 15% Levenshtein threshold, and quality-weighted consensus sequences were constructed for each RNA molecule. Non-functional sequences were removed, as were lower-count sequences one edit away from another. Based on fitting two negative binomial distributions, any barcode sub-cluster with under 20% of the maximum read count was discarded. The public reads were quality trimmed at Q25 with fastp and then assembled into clones with MiXCR by TCRdb, keeping productive beta chains. Rows matching on CDR3 protein sequence are summarized as one entry with the most common DNA and genes. The V and J calls reflect TCRdb's pipeline rather than the authors' work. Present in this sample are over 550,000 distinct CDR3 sequences, less than 30% of which were seen just once. Jointly, the top ten make up around 0.78% of the sample.

This sample was included in a study of molecular identifiers for immune sequencing clone quantification (dated by TCRdb to the late 2010s). Looking at the study overall: For a replicate experiment, RNA from around 20,000 or 99,000 naive CD8 T cells was divided into five aliquots, of which four were sequenced. This methods study benchmarked molecular-identifier clustering-based TCR repertoire sequencing (MIDCIRS) and TCR RNA copy counting, using CD8 T cells to do so.

On the study overall, not on this receptor specifically: A single cell's worth of spiked-in Jurkat TCR RNA was reported detectable even among 750,000 to 1,000,000 naive CD8 T cells. Naive libraries contained spiked-in Jurkat TCR RNA (roughly 10 copies' worth), which is not part of the donor repertoire. When barcode sub-clustering was not used, chimeric consensus sequences inflated TCR diversity, with chimeras reaching as high as 47%. Highly expanded clone sizes could be underestimated if identical TCR molecules share a barcode. In CMV-specific effector cells, clones with more than 20 RNA copies accounted for over 99% of molecules, whereas in naive cells such clones accounted for under 1%. Modeling estimated around 3 recovered TCR RNA copies per cell, compared with approximately 10 by digital PCR, which implies about 30% capture efficiency.

Libraries of naive CD8 T cells were built from anywhere between about 17,000 and 1,000,000 sorted cells, with 10%, 30% or 50% of the purified RNA used. Naive CD8 T cells were FACS-sorted as CD8+CD4-CCR7+CD45RA+ on a BD FACSAria II into RLT Plus buffer. Around 10 TCR copies' worth of Jurkat RNA were spiked into about 19,000-1,100,000 naive CD8 T cell samples to test detection sensitivity. CD8 T cells were enriched with RosetteSep CD8+ T Cell Enrichment Cocktail and Ficoll-Paque, followed by ACK red cell lysis. The source material was naive CD8+ T cells from blood, with Jurkat cell RNA spiked in. The meaning of the sample's cell subset or site label: FACS-sorted CD8+CD4-CCR7+CD45RA+ naive T cells. Rearrangement joined TRBV20-1 to TRBJ2-3, and TRBD2 aligns with 9 junction nucleotides. The receptor was derived from a human donor in good health. Some libraries in this study had Jurkat cell RNA spiked in. Here the CDR3 is given as CSARDRSGGRTDTQYF. In nucleotide form, the sequence is TGCAGTGCTAGAGATAGGAGCGGGGGGCGCACAGATACGCAGTATTTT.